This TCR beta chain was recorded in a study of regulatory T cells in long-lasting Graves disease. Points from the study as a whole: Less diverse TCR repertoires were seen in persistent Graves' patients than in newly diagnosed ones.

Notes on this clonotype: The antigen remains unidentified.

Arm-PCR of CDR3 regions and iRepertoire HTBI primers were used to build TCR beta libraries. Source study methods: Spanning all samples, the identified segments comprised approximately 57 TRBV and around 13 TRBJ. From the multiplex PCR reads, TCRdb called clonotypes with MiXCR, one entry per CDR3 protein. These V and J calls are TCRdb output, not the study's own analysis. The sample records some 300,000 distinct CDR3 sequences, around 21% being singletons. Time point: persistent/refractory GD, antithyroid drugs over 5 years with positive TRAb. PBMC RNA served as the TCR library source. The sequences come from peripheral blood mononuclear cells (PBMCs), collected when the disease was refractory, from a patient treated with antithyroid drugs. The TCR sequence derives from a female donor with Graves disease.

CDR3 residues: CASRPQANTEAFF. Written as DNA, the CDR3 is TGTGCCAGCAGGCCCCAGGCGAACACTGAAGCTTTCTTT. This chain connects TRBV7-2 to TRBJ1-1; D unresolved. CDR3 length equals 13 residues. V was shortened by 6 bases and J by 1 base, with 9 bases between the two germline ends. Germline V gives CDR1 SGHTA, CDR2 FQGNSA.